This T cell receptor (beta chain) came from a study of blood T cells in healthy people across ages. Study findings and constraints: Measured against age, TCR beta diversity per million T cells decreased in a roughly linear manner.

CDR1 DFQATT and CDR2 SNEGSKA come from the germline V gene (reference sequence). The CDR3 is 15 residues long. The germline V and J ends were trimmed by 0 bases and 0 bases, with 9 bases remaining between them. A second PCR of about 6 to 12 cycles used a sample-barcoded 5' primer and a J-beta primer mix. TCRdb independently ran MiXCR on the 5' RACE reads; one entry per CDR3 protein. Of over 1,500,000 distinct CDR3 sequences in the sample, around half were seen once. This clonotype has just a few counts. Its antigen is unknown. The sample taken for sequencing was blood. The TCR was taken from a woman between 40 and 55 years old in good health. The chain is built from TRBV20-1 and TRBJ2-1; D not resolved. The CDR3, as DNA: TGCAGTGCTAGAGATCCTGGAGCCTCCTACAATGAGCAGTTCTTC. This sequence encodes CSARDPGASYNEQFF.